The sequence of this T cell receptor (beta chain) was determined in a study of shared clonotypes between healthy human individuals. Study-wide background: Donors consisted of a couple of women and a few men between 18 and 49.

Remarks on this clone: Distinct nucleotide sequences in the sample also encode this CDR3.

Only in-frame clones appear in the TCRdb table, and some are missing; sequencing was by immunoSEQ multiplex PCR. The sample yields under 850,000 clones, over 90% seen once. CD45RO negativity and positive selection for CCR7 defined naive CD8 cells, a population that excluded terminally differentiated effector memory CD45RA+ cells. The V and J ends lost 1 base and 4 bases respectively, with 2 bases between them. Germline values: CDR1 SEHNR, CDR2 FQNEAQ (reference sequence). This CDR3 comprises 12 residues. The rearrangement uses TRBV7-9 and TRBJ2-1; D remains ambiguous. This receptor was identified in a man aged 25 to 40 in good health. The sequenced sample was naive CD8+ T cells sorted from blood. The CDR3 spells CASSLGYNEQFF. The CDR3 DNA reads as TGTGCCAGCAGCTTAGGATACAATGAGCAGTTCTTC.